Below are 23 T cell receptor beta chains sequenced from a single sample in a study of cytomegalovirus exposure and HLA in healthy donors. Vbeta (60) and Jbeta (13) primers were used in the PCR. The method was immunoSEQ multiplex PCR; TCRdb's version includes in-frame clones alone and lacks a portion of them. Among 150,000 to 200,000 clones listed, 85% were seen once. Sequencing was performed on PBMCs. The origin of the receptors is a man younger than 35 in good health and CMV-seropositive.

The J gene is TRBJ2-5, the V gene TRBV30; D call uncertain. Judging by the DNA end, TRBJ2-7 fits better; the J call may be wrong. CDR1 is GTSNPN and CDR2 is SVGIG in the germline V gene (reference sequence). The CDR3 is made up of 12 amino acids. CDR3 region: CAWSVLYYEQYF. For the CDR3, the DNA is TGTGCCTGGAGTGTCCTTTACTACGAGCAGTACTTC.

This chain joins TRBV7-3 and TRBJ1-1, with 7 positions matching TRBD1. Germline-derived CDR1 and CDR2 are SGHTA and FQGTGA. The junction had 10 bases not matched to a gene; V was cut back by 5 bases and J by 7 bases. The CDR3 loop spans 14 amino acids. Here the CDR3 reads CASSTPDRAGEAFF. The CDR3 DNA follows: TGTGCCAGCAGCACCCCTGACAGGGCCGGTGAAGCTTTCTTT.

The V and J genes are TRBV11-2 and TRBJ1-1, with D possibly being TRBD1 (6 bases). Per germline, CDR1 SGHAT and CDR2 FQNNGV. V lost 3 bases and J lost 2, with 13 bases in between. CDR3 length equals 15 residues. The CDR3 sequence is CASSLSSRGNTEAFF. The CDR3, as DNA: TGTGCCAGCAGCTTGTCCTCCAGGGGAAACACTGAAGCTTTCTTT.

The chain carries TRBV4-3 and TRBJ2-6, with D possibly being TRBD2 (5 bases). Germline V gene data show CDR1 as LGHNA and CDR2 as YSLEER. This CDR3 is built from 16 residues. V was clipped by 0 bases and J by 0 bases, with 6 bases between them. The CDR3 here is CASSQDGDSGANVLTF. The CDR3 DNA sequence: TGCGCCAGCAGCCAAGACGGGGACTCTGGGGCCAACGTCCTGACTTTC.

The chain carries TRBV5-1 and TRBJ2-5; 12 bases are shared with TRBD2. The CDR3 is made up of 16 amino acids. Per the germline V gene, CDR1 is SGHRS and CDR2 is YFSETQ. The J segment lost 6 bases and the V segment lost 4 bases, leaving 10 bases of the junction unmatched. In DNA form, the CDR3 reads TGCGCCAGCAGCCCTACTACTAGCGGGGGGATGAAGACCCAGTACTTC. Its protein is CASSPTTSGGMKTQYF.

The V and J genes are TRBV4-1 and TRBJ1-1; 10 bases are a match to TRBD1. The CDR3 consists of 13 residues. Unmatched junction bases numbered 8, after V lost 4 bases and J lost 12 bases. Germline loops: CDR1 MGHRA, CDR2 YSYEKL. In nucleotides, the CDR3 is TGCGCCAGCAGCCCAGACAGGGGGCAGAAAACTTTCTTT. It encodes CASSPDRGQKTFF.

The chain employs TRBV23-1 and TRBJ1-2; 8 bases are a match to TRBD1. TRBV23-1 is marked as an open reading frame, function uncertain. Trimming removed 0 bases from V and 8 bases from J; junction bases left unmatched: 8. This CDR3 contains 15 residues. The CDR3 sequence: CASSQSKQGERGYTF. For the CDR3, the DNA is TGCGCCAGCAGTCAATCGAAACAGGGGGAACGGGGCTACACCTTC.

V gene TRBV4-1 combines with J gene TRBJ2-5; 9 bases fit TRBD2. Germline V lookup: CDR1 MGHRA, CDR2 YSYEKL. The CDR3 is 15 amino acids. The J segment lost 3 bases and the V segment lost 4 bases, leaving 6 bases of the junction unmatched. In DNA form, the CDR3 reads TGCGCCAGCAGCCGGTCTAGCGGGGTCAAAGAGACCCAGTACTTC. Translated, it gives CASSRSSGVKETQYF.

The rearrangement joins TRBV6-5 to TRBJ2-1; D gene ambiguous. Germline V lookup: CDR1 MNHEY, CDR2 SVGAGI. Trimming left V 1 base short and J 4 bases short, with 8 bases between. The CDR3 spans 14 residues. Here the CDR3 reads CASSYFRSYNEQFF. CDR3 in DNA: TGTGCCAGCAGTTACTTTAGATCGTACAATGAGCAGTTCTTC.

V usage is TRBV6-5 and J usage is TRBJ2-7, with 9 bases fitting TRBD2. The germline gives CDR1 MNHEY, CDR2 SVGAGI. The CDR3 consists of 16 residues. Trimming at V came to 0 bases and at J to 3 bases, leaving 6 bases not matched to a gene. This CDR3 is CASSYSLAGDYYEQYF. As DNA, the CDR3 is TGTGCCAGCAGTTACTCACTAGCGGGCGATTACTACGAGCAGTACTTC.

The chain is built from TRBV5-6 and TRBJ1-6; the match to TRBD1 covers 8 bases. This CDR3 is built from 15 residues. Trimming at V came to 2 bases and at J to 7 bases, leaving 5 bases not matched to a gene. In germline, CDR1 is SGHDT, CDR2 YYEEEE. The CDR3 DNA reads TGTGCCAGCAGCTTATGGACAGGGACAAATTCACCCCTCCACTTT. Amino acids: CASSLWTGTNSPLHF.

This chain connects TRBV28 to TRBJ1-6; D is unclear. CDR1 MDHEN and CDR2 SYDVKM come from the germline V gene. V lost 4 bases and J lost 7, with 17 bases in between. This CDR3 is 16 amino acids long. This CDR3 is CASSWGGTLSNSPLHF. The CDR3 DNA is TGTGCCAGCAGTTGGGGAGGCACGCTGTCGAATTCACCCCTCCACTTT.

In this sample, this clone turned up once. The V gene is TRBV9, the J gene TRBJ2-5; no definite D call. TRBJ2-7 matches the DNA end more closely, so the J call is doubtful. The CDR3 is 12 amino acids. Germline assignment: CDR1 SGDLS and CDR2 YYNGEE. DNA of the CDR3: TGTGCCAGCAGCGACAGCTCCTACGAGCAGTACTTC. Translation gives CASSDSSYEQYF.

The CDR3 loop reads CASSQDRVVTEAFF. The CDR3 nucleotides read TGTGCCAGCAGCCAGGACAGGGTGGTCACTGAAGCTTTCTTT. This chain connects TRBV7-9 to TRBJ1-1; 8 bases are shared with TRBD1. The V and J ends lost 5 bases and 4 bases, in that order; junction bases with no gene match: 6. This CDR3 has 14 amino acids. In germline, CDR1 is SEHNR, CDR2 FQNEAQ (reference sequence).

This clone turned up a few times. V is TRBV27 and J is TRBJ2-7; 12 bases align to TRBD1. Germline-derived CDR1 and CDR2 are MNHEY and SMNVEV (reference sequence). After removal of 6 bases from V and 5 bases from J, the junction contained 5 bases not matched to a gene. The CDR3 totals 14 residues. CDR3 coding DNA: TGTGCCAGCAGACCCGGGACAGGGGGCCACGAGCAGTACTTC. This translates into CASRPGTGGHEQYF.

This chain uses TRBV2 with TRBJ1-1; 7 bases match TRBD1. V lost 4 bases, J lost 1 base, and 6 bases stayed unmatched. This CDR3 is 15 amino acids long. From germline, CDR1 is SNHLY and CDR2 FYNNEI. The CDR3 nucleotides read TGTGCCAGCAGTGTGAAGACAGGGTCGAACACTGAAGCTTTCTTT. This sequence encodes CASSVKTGSNTEAFF.

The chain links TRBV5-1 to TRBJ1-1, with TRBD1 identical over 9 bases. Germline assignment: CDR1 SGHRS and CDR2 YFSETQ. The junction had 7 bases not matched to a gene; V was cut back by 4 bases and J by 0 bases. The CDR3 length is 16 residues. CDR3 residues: CASSKGQGGMNTEAFF. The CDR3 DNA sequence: TGCGCCAGCAGCAAGGGACAGGGAGGAATGAACACTGAAGCTTTCTTT.

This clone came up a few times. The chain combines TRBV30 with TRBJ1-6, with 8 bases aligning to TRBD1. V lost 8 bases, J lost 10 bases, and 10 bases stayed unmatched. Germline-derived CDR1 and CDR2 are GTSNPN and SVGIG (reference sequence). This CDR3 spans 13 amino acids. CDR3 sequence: CALAGTGVSPLHF. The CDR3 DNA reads TGTGCCCTAGCCGGGACAGGAGTCTCACCCCTCCACTTT.

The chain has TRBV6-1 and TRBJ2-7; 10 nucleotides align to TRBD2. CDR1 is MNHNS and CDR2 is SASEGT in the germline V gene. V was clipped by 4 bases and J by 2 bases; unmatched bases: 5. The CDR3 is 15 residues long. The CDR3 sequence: CASSVSGGPAYEQYF. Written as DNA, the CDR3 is TGTGCCAGCAGTGTTAGCGGGGGGCCGGCCTACGAGCAGTACTTC.

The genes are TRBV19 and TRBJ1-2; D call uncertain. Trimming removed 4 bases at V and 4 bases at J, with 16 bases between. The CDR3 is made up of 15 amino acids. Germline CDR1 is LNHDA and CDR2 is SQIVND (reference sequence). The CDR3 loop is CASSKGPPEGYGYTF. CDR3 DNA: TGTGCCAGTAGTAAAGGACCTCCCGAGGGCTATGGCTACACCTTC. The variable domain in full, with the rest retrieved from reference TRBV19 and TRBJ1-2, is DGGITQSPKYLFRKEGQNVTLSCEQNLNHDAMYWYRQDPGQGLRLIYYSQIVNDFQKGDIAEGYSVSREKKESFPLTVTSAQKNPTAFYLCASSKGPPEGYGYTFGSGTRLTVV.

CDR3 protein: CASTAVNTEAFF. CDR3 nucleotide sequence: TGTGCCAGCACAGCGGTGAACACTGAAGCTTTCTTT. The chain joins TRBV7-9 to TRBJ1-1; D remains unclear. Deletions cut 7 bases from V and 0 bases from J, with 6 bases between. CDR3 length equals 12 residues. Germline V gene sequence: CDR1 SEHNR, CDR2 FQNEAQ (reference sequence). Combining the CDR3 with reference TRBV7-9 and TRBJ1-1 gives the whole variable domain DTGVSQNPRHKITKRGQNVTFRCDPISEHNRLYWYRQTLGQGPEFLTYFQNEAQLEKSRLLSDRFSAERPKGSFSTLEIQRTEQGDSAMYLCASTAVNTEAFFGQGTRLTVV.

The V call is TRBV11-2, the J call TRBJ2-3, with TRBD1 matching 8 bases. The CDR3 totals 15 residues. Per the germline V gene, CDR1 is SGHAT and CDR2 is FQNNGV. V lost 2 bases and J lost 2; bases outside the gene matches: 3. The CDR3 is CASSLRDRTTDTQYF. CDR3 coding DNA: TGTGCCAGCAGCTTACGGGACAGGACCACAGATACGCAGTATTTT.

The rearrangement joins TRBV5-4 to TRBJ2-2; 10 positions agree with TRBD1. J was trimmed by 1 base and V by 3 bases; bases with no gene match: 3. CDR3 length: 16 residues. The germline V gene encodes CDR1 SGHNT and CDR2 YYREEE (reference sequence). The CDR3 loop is CASSSGQGVNTGELFF. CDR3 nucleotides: TGTGCCAGCAGCTCAGGACAGGGGGTGAACACCGGGGAGCTGTTTTTT.